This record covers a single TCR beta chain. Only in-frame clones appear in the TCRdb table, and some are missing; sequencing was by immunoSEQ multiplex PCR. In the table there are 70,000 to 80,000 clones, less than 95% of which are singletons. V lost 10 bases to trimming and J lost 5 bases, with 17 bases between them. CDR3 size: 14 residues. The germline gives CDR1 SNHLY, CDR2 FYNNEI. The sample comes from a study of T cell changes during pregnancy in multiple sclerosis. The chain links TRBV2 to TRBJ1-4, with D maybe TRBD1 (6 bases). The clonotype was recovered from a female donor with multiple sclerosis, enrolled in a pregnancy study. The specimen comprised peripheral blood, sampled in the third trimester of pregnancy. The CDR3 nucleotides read TGTGCCAACAGGAGGACAGAGAGAAATGAAAAACTGTTTTTT. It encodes CANRRTERNEKLFF.